Detailed here is one T cell receptor beta chain. The sample belongs to a study of control samples from healthy donors and cancer patients. This CDR3 region has 15 residues. V was pared by 0 bases and J by 0 bases, with 7 bases between. CDR1 is SGHNT and CDR2 is YYREEE in the germline V gene (reference sequence). Assay: immunoSEQ multiplex PCR; the TCRdb copy retains only in-frame clones and omits some. The repertoire has around 140,000 clones, about 90% of them found once; the top ten carry about 3%. Sequencing was done on a sample of blood. The clonotype originates from a man aged 30 to 39 in good health. This chain uses TRBV5-4 with TRBJ1-3; D gene unclear. The CDR3 is CASSLGGPSGNTIYF. CDR3 nucleotides: TGTGCCAGCAGCTTGGGGGGTCCCTCTGGAAACACCATATATTTT.